This section outlines one T cell receptor beta chain sequence together with its context. The antigen remains unidentified. This sample was taken from a study of OX40 agonist ivuxolimab in advanced cancers. Looking at the study overall: Ivuxolimab, an agonistic anti-OX40 (CD134) antibody, was given to patients.

Libraries were prepared by immunoSEQ multiplex PCR; TCRdb keeps only in-frame clonotypes and omits some of them. The repertoire consists of under 20,000 clones, with 80% to 90% occurring once and the leading ten covering 2.5% to 3.5%. CDR3 size: 14 residues. Germline V gene sequence: CDR1 MNHEY, CDR2 SVGAGI. J was trimmed by 6 bases and V by 2 bases; bases with no gene match: 3. General study results and limits: There were, on average, more expanded clones in CD8+ T cells than in CD4+. CD4+ and CD8+ blood T cells expanded clonally by week 6 at 0.1 to 3.0 mg/kg. Which antigen the expanded peripheral T cells recognized is unknown.

This sequence was found in an adult with an advanced solid tumor such as melanoma, head and neck, liver or kidney cancer. This specimen consisted of CD4+ or CD8+ T cells sorted from blood, obtained in a trial of the OX40 agonist ivuxolimab. J is TRBJ2-7 and V is TRBV6-5; 11 nucleotides line up with TRBD1. The CDR3 sequence is CASSYGTGGGEQYF. Written as DNA, the CDR3 is TGTGCCAGCAGTTACGGGACAGGGGGAGGCGAGCAGTACTTC.